Listed here are 13 T cell receptor beta chains from one sample, sequenced in a study of blood T cell repertoires in COVID-19. Produced via immunoSEQ multiplex PCR; TCRdb's table is partial and in-frame only. The sample comprises more than 300,000 clones, 75% to 90% of which are singletons, and 5% to 6% rests with the top ten. Source material: PBMCs or T cells enriched from blood (not recorded which). These receptors originate from a woman between 45 and 60 years old who had recovered from COVID-19.

This clone appeared a few times. This chain uses TRBV28 with TRBJ2-7; 7 bases are a match to TRBD1. The trim removed 5 bases at V and 3 bases at J, leaving 1 base unmatched. Germline CDR1 MDHEN, CDR2 SYDVKM. The CDR3 totals 12 residues. The CDR3 region has the DNA TGTGCCAGCAGTCCAGGGGGCTACGAGCAGTACTTC. As protein: CASSPGGYEQYF.

The sample holds a few counts of this clone. CDR3 sequence (DNA): TGTGCCAGTAGGGGAGACAGGGGTAATAACTATGGCTACACCTTC. Translating it yields CASRGDRGNNYGYTF. The rearrangement joins TRBV19 to TRBJ1-2, with 8 bases fitting TRBD1. J was trimmed by 1 base and V by 6 bases; bases with no gene match: 7. Germline V lookup: CDR1 LNHDA, CDR2 SQIVND (reference sequence). The CDR3 spans 15 residues. The variable domain in full, completed from reference TRBV19 and TRBJ1-2, reads DGGITQSPKYLFRKEGQNVTLSCEQNLNHDAMYWYRQDPGQGLRLIYYSQIVNDFQKGDIAEGYSVSREKKESFPLTVTSAQKNPTAFYLCASRGDRGNNYGYTFGSGTRLTVV.

The V and J genes are TRBV5-6 and TRBJ1-2, with 8 bases that match TRBD1. This CDR3 comprises 12 residues. Germline assignment: CDR1 SGHDT and CDR2 YYEEEE. The ends lost 3 bases at V and 10 bases at J; junction bases unmatched: 5. CDR3 protein: CASSSRTGYYTF. The CDR3 DNA sequence: TGTGCCAGCAGCTCGAGGACAGGGTACTACACCTTC.

This clone was seen only a few times. The chain is built from TRBV9 and TRBJ1-5; the D gene is possibly TRBD1 (6 bases). CDR3 size: 15 residues. Germline V gene sequence: CDR1 SGDLS, CDR2 YYNGEE. V lost 2 bases and J lost 1, with 10 bases in between. The CDR3 DNA is TGTGCCAGCAGCGTGAATGGGGGCAGCAATCAGCCCCAGCATTTT. Translated: CASSVNGGSNQPQHF.

The chain is built from TRBV19 and TRBJ1-2; perhaps TRBD1 as D (6 bases). In germline, CDR1 is LNHDA, CDR2 SQIVND (reference sequence). The CDR3 covers 15 residues. V gave up 6 bases and J gave up 4 bases, with 18 bases separating them. The CDR3 loop reads CASSRTEDRIYGYTF. As DNA, the CDR3 is TGTGCCAGTAGCCGGACAGAAGATCGTATCTATGGCTACACCTTC.

DNA for the CDR3: TGCGCCAGCAGCCTGGACTCCTTTTCTAGCACAGATACGCAGTATTTT. Translation gives CASSLDSFSSTDTQYF. This chain connects TRBV4-1 to TRBJ2-3, with TRBD2 as a possible D gene (5 bases). There are 16 residues in the CDR3. Germline lookup yields CDR1 MGHRA and CDR2 YSYEKL. V was pared by 4 bases and J by 0 bases, with 14 bases between.

V is TRBV9 and J is TRBJ2-2, with 9 bases identical to TRBD1. The J segment lost 7 bases and the V segment lost 4 bases, leaving 8 bases of the junction unmatched. The germline CDR1 and CDR2 sequences are SGDLS and YYNGEE. This CDR3 has 15 amino acids. In nucleotides, the CDR3 is TGTGCCAGCAGCCTCACAGGGGGCTCGGGCGGGGAGCTGTTTTTT. Translated: CASSLTGGSGGELFF.

Regarding this clone: At one end the junction does not follow the germline gene, possibly because of a read error. The chain combines TRBV7-9 with TRBJ1-4; 9 bases align to TRBD1. The CDR3 extends over 15 amino acids. The V gene's germline CDR1 is SEHNR and CDR2 FQNEAQ (reference sequence). The CDR3 region is CASTLWDRDNEKLFF. As DNA, the CDR3 is TGTGCCAGCACCTTATGGGACAGGGATAATGAAAAACTGTTTTTT.

The rearrangement joins TRBV27 to TRBJ2-6, with D unresolved. This CDR3 is 15 amino acids long. The germline V and J ends were trimmed by 2 bases and 0 bases, with 5 bases remaining between them. Germline values: CDR1 MNHEY, CDR2 SMNVEV (reference sequence). The CDR3 is CASSLKRSGANVLTF. In DNA form, the CDR3 reads TGTGCCAGCAGTTTAAAGCGCTCTGGGGCCAACGTCCTGACTTTC.

The V and J genes are TRBV6-6 and TRBJ1-5; a weak D match, TRBD1 (5 bases). The V gene's germline CDR1 is MNHNY and CDR2 SVGAGI (reference sequence). V was clipped by 5 bases and J by 7 bases, with 15 bases between them. The CDR3 runs to 14 residues. Here the CDR3 DNA reads TGTGCCAGCAGTCCTCGGGGGTCGGAGCAGCCCCAGCATTTT. Translated, it gives CASSPRGSEQPQHF.

V gene TRBV15 combines with J gene TRBJ2-1, with 11 bases aligning to TRBD2. Germline CDR1 and CDR2: LNHNV and YYDKDF (reference sequence). This CDR3 contains 18 residues. The trim removed 2 bases at V and 2 bases at J, leaving 8 bases unmatched. This chain's CDR3 is CATSRNGIAGGTYNEQFF. The CDR3 DNA reads TGTGCCACCAGCAGAAATGGGATAGCGGGAGGGACCTACAATGAGCAGTTCTTC.

V usage is TRBV6-2 or TRBV6-3 and J usage is TRBJ2-1, with no clear D. The CDR3 consists of 18 residues. CDR1 and CDR2 from the germline V gene are MNHEY and SVGEGT. The germline V and J ends were trimmed by 0 bases and 0 bases, with 15 bases remaining between them. The CDR3 DNA is TGTGCCAGCAGTTACTCCAGTGGCGGTCCTAGCTCCTACAATGAGCAGTTCTTC. Translation: CASSYSSGGPSSYNEQFF.

V gene TRBV19 combines with J gene TRBJ1-1; D may be TRBD1 (6 bases). The CDR3 totals 16 residues. Germline loops: CDR1 LNHDA, CDR2 SQIVND (reference sequence). V lost 8 bases, J lost 2 bases, and 21 bases lay in between. This CDR3 reads CASRVVGATFNTEAFF. CDR3 coding DNA: TGTGCCAGTCGGGTAGTGGGGGCCACTTTCAACACTGAAGCTTTCTTT.